This T cell receptor (beta chain) is from a study of identical twins. General study findings and limits: While abundant cord blood beta clonotypes carried fewer insertions, memory repertoires showed no such pattern. A cross-sectional statistical analysis, not follow-up of the same donors, supported the conclusions. Diverse VJ usage suggested most zero-insertion clonotypes were not invariant T cells.

Using its own MiXCR run on the 5' RACE reads, TCRdb lists one record per CDR3 protein. The sample lists about 700,000 distinct CDR3 sequences; 8.6% were seen once. Healthy Caucasians were all of the donors. The junction had 10 bases not matched to a gene; V was cut back by 4 bases and J by 5 bases. CDR3 length: 16 residues. Germline V gene data show CDR1 as LGHNA and CDR2 as YSLEER. The sample holds many counts of this clonotype. What it binds is unknown. Separately, the same data were catalogued under a study of yellow fever vaccine responses in identical twins.

The chain employs TRBV4-3 and TRBJ2-1, with 8 nucleotides matching TRBD2. Sequences were obtained from PBMCs. The receptor was isolated from a woman between 18 and 29 years old in good health. CDR3 DNA sequence: TGCGCCAGCAGCCGAGGTAGCGGGGACTATCACAATGAGCAGTTCTTC. Translating gives CASSRGSGDYHNEQFF.